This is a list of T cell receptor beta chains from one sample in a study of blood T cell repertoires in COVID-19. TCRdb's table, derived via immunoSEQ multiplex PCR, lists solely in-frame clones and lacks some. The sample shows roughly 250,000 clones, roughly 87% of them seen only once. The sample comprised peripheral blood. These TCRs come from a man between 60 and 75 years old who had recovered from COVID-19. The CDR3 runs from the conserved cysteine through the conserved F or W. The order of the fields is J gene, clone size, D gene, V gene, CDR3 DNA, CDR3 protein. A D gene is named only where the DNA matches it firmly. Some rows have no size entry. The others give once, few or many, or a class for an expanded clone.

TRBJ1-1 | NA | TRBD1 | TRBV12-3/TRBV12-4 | TGTGCCAGCAGACCTCAGGGGGCCGGTGAAGCTTTCTTT | CASRPQGAGEAFF
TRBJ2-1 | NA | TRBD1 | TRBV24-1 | TGTGCCACCAGTGACCAGACAGGGTCCTACAATGAGCAGTTCTTC | CATSDQTGSYNEQFF
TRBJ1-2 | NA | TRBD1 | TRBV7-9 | TGTGCCAGCAGCTGGGACAGGGCAGGCTACACCTTC | CASSWDRAGYTF
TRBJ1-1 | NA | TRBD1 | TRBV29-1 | TGCAGCGTCTATAGGACAGGGCCGAACACTGAAGCTTTCTTT | CSVYRTGPNTEAFF
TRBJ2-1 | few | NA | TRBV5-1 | TGCGCCAGCAGCGCGGGTGGGCATGAGCAGTTCTTC | CASSAGGHEQFF
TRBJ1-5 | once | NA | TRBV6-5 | TGTGCCACCATGCTGGGGGGTAGCAATCAGCCCCAGCATTTT | CATMLGGSNQPQHF
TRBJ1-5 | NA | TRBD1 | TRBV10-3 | TGTGCCATCAGTGAGGAAGGACAGGGGAATCAGCCCCAGCATTTT | CAISEEGQGNQPQHF
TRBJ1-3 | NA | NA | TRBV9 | TGTGCCAGCAGCGAGGACAGTTACGGAAACACCATATATTTT | CASSEDSYGNTIYF
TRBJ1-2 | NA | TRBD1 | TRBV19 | TGTGCCAGTAGTATAATCGGGACAGGGGCCCAAAACTCCTATGGCTACACCTTC | CASSIIGTGAQNSYGYTF
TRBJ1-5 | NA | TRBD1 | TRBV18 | TGTGCCAGCTCACTTACCCCGGGACAGGGTGGGACGCGCAATCAGCCCCAGCATTTT | CASSLTPGQGGTRNQPQHF
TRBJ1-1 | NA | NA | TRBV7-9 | TGTGCCAGCAGTTATCAGGAGAACACTGAAGCTTTCTTT | CASSYQENTEAFF
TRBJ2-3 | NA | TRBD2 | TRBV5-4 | TGTGCCAGCAGCTCGGCCGGGTGGGGGGGAGATACGCAGTATTTT | CASSSAGWGGDTQYF
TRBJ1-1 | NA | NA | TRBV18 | TGTGCCAGCTCACCGTCAATGAACACTGAAGCTTTCTTT | CASSPSMNTEAFF
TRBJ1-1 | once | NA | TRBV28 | TGTGCCAGCAGTTTACCCCGGACTGAAGCTTTCTTT | CASSLPRTEAFF
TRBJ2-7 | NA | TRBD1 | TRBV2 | TGTGCCAGCAGGGGACAGGGCGAGCAGTACTTC | CASRGQGEQYF
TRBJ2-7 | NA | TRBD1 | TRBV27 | TGTGCCAGCAAAAAACAGGGGAACTCCTACGAGCAGTACTTC | CASKKQGNSYEQYF
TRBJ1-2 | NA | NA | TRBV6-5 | TGTGCCAGCCGCCCGTCAGGCATTGGTGGCTACACCTTC | CASRPSGIGGYTF
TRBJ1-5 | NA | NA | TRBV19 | TGTGCCAGTAGTATAATGGGAGGCGGCAATCAGCCCCAGCATTTT | CASSIMGGGNQPQHF
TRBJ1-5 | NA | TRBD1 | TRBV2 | TGTGCCAGCAGAGCCGGGACAGGGAATAATCAGCCCCAGCATTTT | CASRAGTGNNQPQHF
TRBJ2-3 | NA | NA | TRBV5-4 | TGTGCCAGCAGCCTATCACTAGCATCAGATACGCAGTATTTT | CASSLSLASDTQYF
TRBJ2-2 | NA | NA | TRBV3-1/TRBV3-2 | TGTGCCAGCAGCCGCCCCCTAGCGAAAACCGGGGAGCTGTTTTTT | CASSRPLAKTGELFF
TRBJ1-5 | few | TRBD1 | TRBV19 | TGTGCCAGTAGTGCGGACAGGGGGCTCGGCAATCAGCCCCAGCATTTT | CASSADRGLGNQPQHF
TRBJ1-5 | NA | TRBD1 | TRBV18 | TGTGCCAGCTCGCCGGGACAGGGAATAGATCAGCCCCAGCATTTT | CASSPGQGIDQPQHF
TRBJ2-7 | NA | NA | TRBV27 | TGTGCCAGCAGTCTCCGATCGGGGGACGAGCAGTACTTC | CASSLRSGDEQYF
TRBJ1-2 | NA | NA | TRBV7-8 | TGTGCCAGCAGCTTCGACAGGACATCCTATGGAAAGGGCTACACCTTC | CASSFDRTSYGKGYTF
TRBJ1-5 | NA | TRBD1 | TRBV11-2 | TGTGCCAGCAGCCCCGGGGGGACAGGGCATCAGCCCCAGCATTTT | CASSPGGTGHQPQHF
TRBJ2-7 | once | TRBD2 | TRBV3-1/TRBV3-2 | TGTGCCAGCAGCCAAGTTGATAGCGGGCGCTACGAGCAGTACTTC | CASSQVDSGRYEQYF
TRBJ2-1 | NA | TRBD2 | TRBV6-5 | TGTGCCAGCAAGCGGGGGGGCTTCAATGAGCAGTTCTTC | CASKRGGFNEQFF
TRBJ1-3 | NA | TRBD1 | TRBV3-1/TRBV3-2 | TGTGCCAGCAGCCAAGGGACAGGGCGAAACACCATATATTTT | CASSQGTGRNTIYF
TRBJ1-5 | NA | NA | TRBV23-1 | TGCGCCAGCAGTCTGCGACAGAGCCACCCCAATCAGCCCCAGCATTTT | CASSLRQSHPNQPQHF
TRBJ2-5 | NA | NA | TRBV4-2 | TGTGCCAGCAGCCAAGATACGTATGAGGTTGGAGAGACCCAGTACTTC | CASSQDTYEVGETQYF
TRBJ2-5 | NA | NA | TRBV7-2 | TGTGCCAGCAGCCCGGCCAGGCAGGGAGAGACCCAGTACTTC | CASSPARQGETQYF
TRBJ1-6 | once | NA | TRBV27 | TGTGTCACGGGGGGGCCCTATAATTCACCCCTCCACTTT | CVTGGPYNSPLHF
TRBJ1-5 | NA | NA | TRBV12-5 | TGTGCTAGTGCCCGGACGGACGGGGTTTTTTTCGGTCAGCCCCAGCATTTT | CASARTDGVFFGQPQHF
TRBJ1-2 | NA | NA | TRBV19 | TGTGCCAGTAGTGCACAGGTTCGCTATGGCTACACCTTC | CASSAQVRYGYTF